This T cell receptor (beta chain) emerged from a study of blood T cells in healthy people across ages. Primers used in a second PCR of about 6 to 11 cycles were a sample-barcoded 5' primer and a J-beta primer mix. MiXCR, run by TCRdb on the 5' RACE reads, gives a single entry per CDR3 protein. Of about 1.1 million distinct CDR3 sequences in the sample, more than 30% were seen once. This clonotype was seen a few times. CDR3 length: 12 amino acids. CDR1 is GTSNPN and CDR2 is SVGIG in the germline V gene (reference sequence). V lost 3 bases to trimming and J lost 2 bases, with 5 bases between them. The specimen sequenced was blood. This receptor was obtained from a young man in good health. This chain joins TRBV30 and TRBJ1-5, with no clear D. The CDR3 DNA sequence: TGTGCCTGGAGCCAAGGCAATCAGCCCCAGCATTTT. Its translation: CAWSQGNQPQHF. Drawing the rest from reference TRBV30 and TRBJ1-5, the complete variable domain is SQTIHQWPATLVQPVGSPLSLECTVEGTSNPNLYWYRQAAGRGLQLLFYSVGIGQISSEVPQNLSASRPQDRQFILSSKKLLLSDSGFYLCAWSQGNQPQHFGDGTRLSIL.